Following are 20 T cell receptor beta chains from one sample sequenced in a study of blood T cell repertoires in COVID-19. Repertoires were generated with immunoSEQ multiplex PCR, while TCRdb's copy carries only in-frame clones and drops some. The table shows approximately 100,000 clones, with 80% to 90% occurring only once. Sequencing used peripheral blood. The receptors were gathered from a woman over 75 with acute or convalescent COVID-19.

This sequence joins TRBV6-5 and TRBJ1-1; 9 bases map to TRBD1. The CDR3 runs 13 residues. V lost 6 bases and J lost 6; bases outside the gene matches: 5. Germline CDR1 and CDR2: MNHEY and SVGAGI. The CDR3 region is CASRVDRGAEAFF. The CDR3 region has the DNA TGTGCCAGCAGAGTGGACAGGGGTGCTGAAGCTTTCTTT.

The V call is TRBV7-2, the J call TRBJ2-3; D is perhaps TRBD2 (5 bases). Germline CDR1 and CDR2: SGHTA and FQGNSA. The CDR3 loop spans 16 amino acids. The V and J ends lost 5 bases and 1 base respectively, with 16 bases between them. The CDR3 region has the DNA TGTGCCAGCAGCCCTCGCGGCGGGTTCGGCACAGATACGCAGTATTTT. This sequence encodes CASSPRGGFGTDTQYF.

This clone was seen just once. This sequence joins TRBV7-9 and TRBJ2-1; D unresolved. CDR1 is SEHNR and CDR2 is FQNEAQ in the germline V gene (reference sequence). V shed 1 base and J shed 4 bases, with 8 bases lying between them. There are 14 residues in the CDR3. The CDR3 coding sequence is TGTGCCAGCAGCTTAGGGCTGGTTTACAATGAGCAGTTCTTC. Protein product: CASSLGLVYNEQFF.

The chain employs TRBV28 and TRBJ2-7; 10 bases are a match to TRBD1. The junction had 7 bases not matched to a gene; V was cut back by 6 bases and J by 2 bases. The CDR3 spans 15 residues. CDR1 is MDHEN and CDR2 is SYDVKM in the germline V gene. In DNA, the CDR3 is TGTGCCAGCAGGTGGGGGGGACAGGGGCCCTACGAGCAGTACTTC. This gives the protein CASRWGGQGPYEQYF.

The CDR3 here is CASSLGRQRGVHNEQFF. The CDR3 bases are TGTGCCAGCAGCTTGGGGCGACAGCGGGGGGTACACAATGAGCAGTTCTTC. This chain connects TRBV11-2 to TRBJ2-1, with 9 bases fitting TRBD2. The V segment lost 3 bases and the J segment 5 bases; nucleotides outside the gene matches: 11. Per the germline V gene, CDR1 is SGHAT and CDR2 is FQNNGV. CDR3 size: 17 residues.

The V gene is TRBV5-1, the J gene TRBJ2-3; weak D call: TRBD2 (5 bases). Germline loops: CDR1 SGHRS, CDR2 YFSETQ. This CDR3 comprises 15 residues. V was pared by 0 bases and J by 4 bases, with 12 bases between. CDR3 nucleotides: TGCGCCAGCAGCTTGGGGTGGCGAGCGGCAGATACGCAGTATTTT. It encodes CASSLGWRAADTQYF.

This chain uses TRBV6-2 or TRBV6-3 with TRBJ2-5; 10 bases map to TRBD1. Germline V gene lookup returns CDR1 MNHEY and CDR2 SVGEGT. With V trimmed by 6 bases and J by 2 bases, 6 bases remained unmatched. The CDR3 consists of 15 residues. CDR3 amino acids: CASSLDRGRQETQYF. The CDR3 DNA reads TGTGCCAGCAGCCTGGACAGGGGGAGGCAAGAGACCCAGTACTTC.

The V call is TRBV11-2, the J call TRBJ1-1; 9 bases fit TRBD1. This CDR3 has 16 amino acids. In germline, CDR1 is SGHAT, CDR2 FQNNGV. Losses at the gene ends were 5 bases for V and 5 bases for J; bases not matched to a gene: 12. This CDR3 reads CASSPGQGGRGTEAFF. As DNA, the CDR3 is TGTGCCAGCAGCCCGGGACAGGGCGGAAGGGGGACTGAAGCTTTCTTT.

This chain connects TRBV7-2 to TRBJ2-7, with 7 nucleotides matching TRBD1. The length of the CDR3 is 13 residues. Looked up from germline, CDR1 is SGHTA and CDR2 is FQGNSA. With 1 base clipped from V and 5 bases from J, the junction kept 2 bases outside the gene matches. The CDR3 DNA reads TGTGCCAGCAGCTTAGACAGGGGCGACGAGCAGTACTTC. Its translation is CASSLDRGDEQYF. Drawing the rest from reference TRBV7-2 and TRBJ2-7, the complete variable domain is GAGVSQSPSNKVTEKGKDVELRCDPISGHTALYWYRQSLGQGLEFLIYFQGNSAPDKSGLPSDRFSAERTGGSVSTLTIQRTQQEDSAVYLCASSLDRGDEQYFGPGTRLTVT.

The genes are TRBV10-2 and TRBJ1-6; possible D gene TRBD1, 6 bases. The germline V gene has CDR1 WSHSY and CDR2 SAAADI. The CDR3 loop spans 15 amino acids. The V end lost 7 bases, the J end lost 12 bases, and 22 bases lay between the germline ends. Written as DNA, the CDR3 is TGCGCCAGCACCCGGAACGCAGGGGATTTACTACCCCTCCACTTT. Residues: CASTRNAGDLLPLHF.

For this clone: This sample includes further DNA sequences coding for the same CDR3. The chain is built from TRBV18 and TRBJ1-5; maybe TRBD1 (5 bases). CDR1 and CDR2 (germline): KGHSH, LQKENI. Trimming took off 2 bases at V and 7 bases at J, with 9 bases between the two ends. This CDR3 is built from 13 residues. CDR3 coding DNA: TGTGCCAGCTCACCAGGGACTGACCAGCCCCAGCATTTT. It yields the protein CASSPGTDQPQHF.

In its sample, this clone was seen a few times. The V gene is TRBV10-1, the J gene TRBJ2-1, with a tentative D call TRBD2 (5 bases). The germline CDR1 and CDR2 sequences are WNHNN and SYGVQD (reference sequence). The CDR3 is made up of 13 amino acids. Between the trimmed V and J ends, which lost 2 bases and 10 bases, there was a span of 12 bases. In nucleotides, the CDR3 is TGCGCCAGCAGTGAGAATAGCGTAGGGGAGCAGTTCTTC. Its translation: CASSENSVGEQFF.

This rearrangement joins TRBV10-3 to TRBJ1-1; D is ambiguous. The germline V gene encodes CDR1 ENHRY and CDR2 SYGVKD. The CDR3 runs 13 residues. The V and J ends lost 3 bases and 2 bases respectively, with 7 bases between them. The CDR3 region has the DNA TGTGCCATCAGTGACAGCGACAACACTGAAGCTTTCTTT. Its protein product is CAISDSDNTEAFF.

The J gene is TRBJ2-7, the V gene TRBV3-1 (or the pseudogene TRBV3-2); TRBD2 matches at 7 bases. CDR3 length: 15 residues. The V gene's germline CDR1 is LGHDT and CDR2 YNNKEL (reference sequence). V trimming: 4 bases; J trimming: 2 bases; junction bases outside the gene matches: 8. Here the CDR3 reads CASSPSHGGTYEQYF. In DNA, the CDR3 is TGTGCCAGCAGCCCCTCTCACGGGGGGACCTACGAGCAGTACTTC.

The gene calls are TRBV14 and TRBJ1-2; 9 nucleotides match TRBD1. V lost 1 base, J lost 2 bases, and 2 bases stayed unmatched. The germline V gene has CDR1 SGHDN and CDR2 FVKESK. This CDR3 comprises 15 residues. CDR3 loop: CASSQAGTGNYGYTF. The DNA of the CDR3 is TGTGCCAGCAGCCAAGCCGGGACAGGGAACTATGGCTACACCTTC.

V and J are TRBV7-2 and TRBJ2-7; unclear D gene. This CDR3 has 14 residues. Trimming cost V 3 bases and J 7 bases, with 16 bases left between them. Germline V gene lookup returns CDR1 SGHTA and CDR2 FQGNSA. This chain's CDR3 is CASSFGWSGTEQYF. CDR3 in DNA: TGTGCCAGCAGCTTTGGTTGGTCGGGTACGGAGCAGTACTTC.

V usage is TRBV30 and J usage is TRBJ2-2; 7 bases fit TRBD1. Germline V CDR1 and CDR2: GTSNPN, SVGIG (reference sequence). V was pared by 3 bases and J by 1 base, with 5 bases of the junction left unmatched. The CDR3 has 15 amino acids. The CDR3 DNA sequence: TGTGCCTGGAGCCCGGGACAGAAGAACACCGGGGAGCTGTTTTTT. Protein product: CAWSPGQKNTGELFF. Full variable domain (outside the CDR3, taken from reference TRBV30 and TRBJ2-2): SQTIHQWPATLVQPVGSPLSLECTVEGTSNPNLYWYRQAAGRGLQLLFYSVGIGQISSEVPQNLSASRPQDRQFILSSKKLLLSDSGFYLCAWSPGQKNTGELFFGEGSRLTVL.

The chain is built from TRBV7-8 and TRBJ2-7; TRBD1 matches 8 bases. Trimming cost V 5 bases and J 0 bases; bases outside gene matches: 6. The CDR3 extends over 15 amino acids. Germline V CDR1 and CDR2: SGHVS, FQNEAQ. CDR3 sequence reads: CASSPGTGISYEQYF. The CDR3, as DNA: TGTGCCAGCAGCCCCGGGACAGGTATCTCCTACGAGCAGTACTTC.

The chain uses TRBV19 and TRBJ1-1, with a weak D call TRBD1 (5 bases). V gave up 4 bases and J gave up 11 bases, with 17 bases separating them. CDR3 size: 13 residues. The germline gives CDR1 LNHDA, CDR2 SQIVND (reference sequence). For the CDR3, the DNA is TGTGCCAGTAGTACCGGACAAGCCCCAGAGGCTTTCTTT. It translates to CASSTGQAPEAFF.

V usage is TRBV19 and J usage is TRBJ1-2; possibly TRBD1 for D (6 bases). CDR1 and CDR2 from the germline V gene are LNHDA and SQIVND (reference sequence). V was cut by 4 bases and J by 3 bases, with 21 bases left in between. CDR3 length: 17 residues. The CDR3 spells CASSRGTSSRAYYGYTF. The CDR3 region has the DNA TGTGCCAGTAGTAGAGGGACAAGCTCAAGGGCCTACTATGGCTACACCTTC.